The next 15 T cell receptor beta chains were all read from a single sample in a study of tumor-infiltrating lymphocytes in localized non-small cell lung cancer. Profiled with immunoSEQ multiplex PCR; TCRdb holds only in-frame clones, not every one. The sample carries 11,000 to 15,000 clones, around four fifths recorded once. The sample taken for sequencing was lung tumor tissue. The receptors were gathered from a human donor with non-small cell lung cancer.

This clone showed up just a few times. CDR3 amino acids: CASSLIGTDSNQPQHF. The CDR3 DNA sequence: TGTGCCAGCAGCTTGATAGGGACGGATAGCAATCAGCCCCAGCATTTT. The chain joins TRBV13 to TRBJ1-5, with D possibly TRBD1 on 5 matching bases. The germline V gene encodes CDR1 PRHDT and CDR2 FYEKMQ (reference sequence). Trimming pared 3 bases from V and 0 bases from J, leaving 12 bases between. The CDR3 runs 16 residues. Using reference TRBV13 and TRBJ1-5 for the parts outside the CDR3, the full variable domain is AAGVIQSPRHLIKEKRETATLKCYPIPRHDTVYWYQQGPGQDPQFLISFYEKMQSDKGSIPDRFSAQQFSDYHSELNMSSLELGDSALYFCASSLIGTDSNQPQHFGDGTRLSIL.

The chain links TRBV5-1 to TRBJ1-2, with 7 bases matching TRBD1. V was clipped by 3 bases and J by 5 bases; unmatched bases: 7. Germline V gives CDR1 SGHRS, CDR2 YFSETQ. The CDR3 covers 14 residues. CDR3: CASSWEGTVYGYTF. The CDR3 DNA sequence: TGCGCCAGCAGCTGGGAGGGGACAGTATATGGCTACACCTTC.

The chain employs TRBV7-8 and TRBJ1-6; no reliable D call. Trimming pared 3 bases from V and 10 bases from J, leaving 13 bases between. Germline V lookup: CDR1 SGHVS, CDR2 FQNEAQ. This CDR3 spans 14 amino acids. The CDR3 sequence is CASSFGVSGSPLHF. As DNA, the CDR3 is TGTGCCAGCAGCTTTGGGGTTAGTGGCTCACCCCTCCACTTT.

Concerning this clone: At one end the junction does not follow the germline gene, possibly because of a read error. The chain uses TRBV7-7 and TRBJ2-7; no firm D call. Germline V CDR1 and CDR2: SSHAT, FNYEAQ (reference sequence). This CDR3 has 14 residues. CDR3: CASSLSDSSYEQYF. CDR3 DNA sequence: TGTGCTAGCAGCTTATCAGATTCCTCCTACGAGCAGTACTTC.

The gene calls are TRBV6-5 and TRBJ2-1; D unresolved. The CDR3 has 15 residues. V dropped 2 bases and J dropped 0 bases, with 8 bases sitting between them. Germline CDR1 is MNHEY and CDR2 is SVGAGI. CDR3 residues: CASSYGVSSYNEQFF. In nucleotides, the CDR3 is TGTGCCAGCAGTTACGGGGTCAGCTCCTACAATGAGCAGTTCTTC.

V gene TRBV11-2 combines with J gene TRBJ1-2; 9 bases align to TRBD1. The CDR3 runs 17 residues. V trimming: 5 bases; J trimming: 1 base; junction bases outside the gene matches: 11. Germline V gives CDR1 SGHAT, CDR2 FQNNGV. In DNA, the CDR3 is TGTGCCAGCAGCCCGCCTACCGGGACAGGGAATAACTATGGCTACACCTTC. It yields the protein CASSPPTGTGNNYGYTF.

The chain recombines TRBV19 with TRBJ2-3; D uncertain. V was trimmed by 6 bases and J by 2 bases, leaving 9 bases between them. Germline loops: CDR1 LNHDA, CDR2 SQIVND (reference sequence). The CDR3 has 13 amino acids. The CDR3 sequence is CASSEGNTDTQYF. In DNA, the CDR3 is TGTGCCAGTAGCGAAGGCAACACAGATACGCAGTATTTT. The full variable domain, rest sourced from reference TRBV19 and TRBJ2-3, is DGGITQSPKYLFRKEGQNVTLSCEQNLNHDAMYWYRQDPGQGLRLIYYSQIVNDFQKGDIAEGYSVSREKKESFPLTVTSAQKNPTAFYLCASSEGNTDTQYFGPGTRLTVL.

The chain combines TRBV13 with TRBJ1-5; no clear D. Germline loops: CDR1 PRHDT, CDR2 FYEKMQ (reference sequence). This CDR3 has 13 residues. Trimming cost V 0 bases and J 3 bases, with 3 bases left between them. CDR3 loop: CASSLGSNQPQHF. The CDR3 bases are TGTGCCAGCAGCTTAGGGTCCAATCAGCCCCAGCATTTT.

This chain connects TRBV9 to TRBJ2-7, with 7 bases fitting TRBD1. The CDR3 has 14 amino acids. Germline assignment: CDR1 SGDLS and CDR2 YYNGEE. Trimming cost V 4 bases and J 2 bases; bases outside gene matches: 6. The CDR3 nucleotides are TGTGCCAGCAGCTCCCGACAGGGTCCCTACGAGCAGTACTTC. Translation gives CASSSRQGPYEQYF.

This clone showed up just a few times. This chain links TRBV7-2 with TRBJ2-7; maybe TRBD2 (6 bases). Per germline, CDR1 SGHTA and CDR2 FQGNSA. Trimming cost V 5 bases and J 6 bases, with 17 bases left between them. The CDR3 has 14 amino acids. The CDR3 spells CASSPGGAPGEQYF. The CDR3 DNA is TGTGCCAGCAGCCCCGGGGGTGCACCCGGCGAGCAGTACTTC. Full variable domain (rest looked up from reference TRBV7-2 and TRBJ2-7): GAGVSQSPSNKVTEKGKDVELRCDPISGHTALYWYRQSLGQGLEFLIYFQGNSAPDKSGLPSDRFSAERTGGSVSTLTIQRTQQEDSAVYLCASSPGGAPGEQYFGPGTRLTVT.

The rearrangement uses TRBV28 and TRBJ2-7, with D tentatively TRBD2 (6 bases). Germline V CDR1 and CDR2: MDHEN, SYDVKM. This CDR3 has 13 residues. The V end was cut by 1 base, the J end by 3 bases, with 7 bases between. The CDR3 sequence is CASSLLEGYEQYF. Written as DNA, the CDR3 is TGTGCCAGCAGTTTATTGGAGGGCTACGAGCAGTACTTC.

This chain links TRBV5-4 with TRBJ2-1; TRBD2 agrees at 8 bases. The germline CDR1 and CDR2 sequences are SGHNT and YYREEE (reference sequence). J was trimmed by 2 bases and V by 1 base; bases with no gene match: 5. The CDR3 spans 16 residues. The CDR3 loop reads CASSLKRETPYNEQFF. In DNA, the CDR3 is TGTGCCAGCAGCTTGAAGCGGGAGACTCCCTACAATGAGCAGTTCTTC.

V and J are TRBV28 and TRBJ1-3; D unresolved. The CDR3 runs 14 residues. V shed 7 bases and J shed 0 bases, with 10 bases lying between them. The germline V gene has CDR1 MDHEN and CDR2 SYDVKM. CDR3 residues: CASISSISGNTIYF. CDR3 bases: TGTGCCAGCATCAGCAGCATCTCTGGAAACACCATATATTTT. The full variable domain, completed using reference TRBV28 and TRBJ1-3, is DVKVTQSSRYLVKRTGEKVFLECVQDMDHENMFWYRQDPGLGLRLIYFSYDVKMKEKGDIPEGYSVSREKKERFSLILESASTNQTSMYLCASISSISGNTIYFGEGSWLTVV.

The chain recombines TRBV10-2 with TRBJ1-1, with 8 nucleotides matching TRBD1. J gave up 8 bases and V 3 bases, and 5 bases lay outside the gene matches. CDR3 size: 13 residues. CDR1 and CDR2 (germline): WSHSY, SAAADI. The CDR3 bases are TGCGCCAGCAGTGAACCCGACAGGGGAGAAGCTTTCTTT. Its translation is CASSEPDRGEAFF.

The rearrangement links TRBV9 to TRBJ2-5; D perhaps matches TRBD1 (5 bases). CDR1 and CDR2 (germline): SGDLS, YYNGEE. Trimming removed 0 bases from V and 5 bases from J, with 8 bases in between. The CDR3 is 13 amino acids. CDR3 bases: TGTGCCAGCAGCGTAGCAGGGCGTGAGACCCAGTACTTC. Amino acids: CASSVAGRETQYF. The full variable domain, its missing parts supplied by reference TRBV9 and TRBJ2-5, is DSGVTQTPKHLITATGQRVTLRCSPRSGDLSVYWYQQSLDQGLQFLIQYYNGEERAKGNILERFSAQQFPDLHSELNLSSLELGDSALYFCASSVAGRETQYFGPGTRLLVL.